Presented here are 17 T cell receptor beta chains from one specimen sequenced in a study of cytotoxic CD8 clonotypes in ibrutinib-treated CLL. Assay: immunoSEQ multiplex PCR; the TCRdb copy retains only in-frame clones and omits some. The sample records roughly 250,000 clones, around 70% being singletons. Here the sequenced sample was PBMCs, taken after 24 months of ibrutinib treatment. The receptors shown here come from a human donor with chronic lymphocytic leukemia.

This clone was counted a few times. The genes are TRBV9 and TRBJ2-7; 11 bases agree with TRBD2. The CDR3 runs 15 residues. With V trimmed by 3 bases and J by 7 bases, 9 bases remained unmatched. The germline V gene has CDR1 SGDLS and CDR2 YYNGEE. CDR3 bases: TGTGCCAGCAGCGCGAGTCTAGCGGGAGGATCGGAGCAGTACTTC. Translation gives CASSASLAGGSEQYF.

The V and J genes are TRBV2 and TRBJ2-1, with TRBD2 identical over 7 bases. Germline V gene sequence: CDR1 SNHLY, CDR2 FYNNEI. Trimming cost V 3 bases and J 6 bases; bases outside gene matches: 8. CDR3 size: 15 residues. The CDR3 bases are TGTGCCAGCAGTGATTGGGAGGGTCGCGGCAATGAGCAGTTCTTC. This codes for CASSDWEGRGNEQFF.

The rearrangement uses TRBV25-1 and TRBJ2-3, with 8 bases matching TRBD2. CDR3 size: 13 residues. Germline CDR1 reads MGHDK; CDR2 reads SYGVNS. Germline trimming cut 6 bases from V and 1 base from J; bases unmatched to any gene: 0. CDR3 residues: CASRREGTDTQYF. CDR3 DNA: TGTGCCAGCAGGCGGGAGGGCACAGATACGCAGTATTTT.

The V call is TRBV7-6, the J call TRBJ2-1; no clear D gene. CDR1 SGHVS and CDR2 FNYEAQ come from the germline V gene. The CDR3 runs 15 residues. Trimming stripped 1 base from V and 0 bases from J, with 7 bases between. CDR3 amino acids: CASSLVVISYNEQFF. The CDR3 DNA follows: TGTGCCAGCAGCTTAGTAGTGATCTCCTACAATGAGCAGTTCTTC.

This clone has only a few counts. The chain is built from TRBV7-9 and TRBJ1-5; possible D gene TRBD1, 6 bases. This CDR3 is built from 13 residues. Germline V gene sequence: CDR1 SEHNR, CDR2 FQNEAQ (reference sequence). V shed 5 bases and J shed 6 bases, with 11 bases lying between them. The CDR3 is CASSPDRFQPQHF. Here the CDR3 DNA reads TGTGCCAGCAGCCCAGACAGGTTTCAGCCCCAGCATTTT.

This clone was seen a few times. This chain links TRBV2 with TRBJ1-1; 7 positions match TRBD1. The junction had 12 bases not matched to a gene; V was cut back by 2 bases and J by 12 bases. The CDR3 is 14 residues long. Germline CDR1 SNHLY, CDR2 FYNNEI. DNA for the CDR3: TGTGCCAGCAGTGAAAATCGGCTGACAGGGTCAACTTTCTTT. It translates to CASSENRLTGSTFF.

This clone was seen only a few times. The chain recombines TRBV5-4 with TRBJ1-2, with D possibly being TRBD1 (6 bases). CDR3 length equals 14 residues. The V gene's germline CDR1 is SGHNT and CDR2 YYREEE (reference sequence). The V end was cut by 0 bases, the J end by 5 bases, with 11 bases between. Written as DNA, the CDR3 is TGTGCCAGCAGCTTGGCCCTGACAGGTTATGGCTACACCTTC. As protein: CASSLALTGYGYTF. The whole variable domain, remainder taken from reference TRBV5-4 and TRBJ1-2, is ETGVTQSPTHLIKTRGQQVTLRCSSQSGHNTVSWYQQALGQGPQFIFQYYREEENGRGNFPPRFSGLQFPNYSSELNVNALELDDSALYLCASSLALTGYGYTFGSGTRLTVV.

V and J are TRBV5-6 and TRBJ2-3; D is possibly TRBD1 (5 bases). Germline V gene data show CDR1 as SGHDT and CDR2 as YYEEEE. This CDR3 has 15 residues. V was clipped by 0 bases and J by 3 bases, with 11 bases between them. The CDR3 protein is CASSLEQPGTDTQYF. Written as DNA, the CDR3 is TGTGCCAGCAGCTTGGAGCAGCCAGGGACAGATACGCAGTATTTT. The entire variable domain, with the rest obtained from reference TRBV5-6 and TRBJ2-3, is as follows: DAGVTQSPTHLIKTRGQQVTLRCSPKSGHDTVSWYQQALGQGPQFIFQYYEEEERQRGNFPDRFSGHQFPNYSSELNVNALLLGDSALYLCASSLEQPGTDTQYFGPGTRLTVL.

The V call is TRBV9, the J call TRBJ2-3; the D is unclear. Trimming left V 7 bases short and J 0 bases short, with 9 bases between. CDR1 SGDLS and CDR2 YYNGEE come from the germline V gene. The CDR3 has 13 residues. CDR3: CASATGSTDTQYF. The DNA for the CDR3 is TGTGCCAGCGCCACCGGGAGCACAGATACGCAGTATTTT.

This rearrangement joins TRBV4-1 to TRBJ2-7; 9 bases match TRBD1. The CDR3 extends over 15 amino acids. V was pared by 3 bases and J by 2 bases, with 5 bases of the junction left unmatched. Germline values: CDR1 MGHRA, CDR2 YSYEKL. The CDR3: CASSQGQGPTYEQYF. In DNA form, the CDR3 reads TGCGCCAGCAGCCAGGGACAGGGCCCTACCTACGAGCAGTACTTC.

V gene TRBV7-2 combines with J gene TRBJ2-1; the D is unclear. Germline values: CDR1 SGHTA, CDR2 FQGNSA. Trimming shortened V by 8 bases and J by 2 bases, and 10 bases separated the two germline ends. The CDR3 contains 13 residues. The CDR3 DNA reads as TGTGCCAGCTTCGACGGCCCCTACAATGAGCAGTTCTTC. Its protein is CASFDGPYNEQFF.

As regards this clone: The junction does not match germline at one end; this may be a read error. The chain combines TRBV30 with TRBJ2-1; 11 bases are shared with TRBD2. The CDR3 spans 13 residues. Per germline, CDR1 GTSNPN and CDR2 SVGIG (reference sequence). The DNA of the CDR3 is TGTGCCTGGACAGATGGTAGCGGGAGGGCCGAGGTCTTC. This gives the protein CAWTDGSGRAEVF.

The chain couples TRBV7-6 to TRBJ2-7; D possibly corresponds to TRBD2 (5 bases). V was cut by 4 bases and J by 7 bases, with 20 bases left in between. Germline-derived CDR1 and CDR2 are SGHVS and FNYEAQ. This CDR3 spans 15 amino acids. DNA of the CDR3: TGTGCCAGCAGCTCCTTTCTTACCACTACTAGTGAGCAGTACTTC. Translating it yields CASSSFLTTTSEQYF.

The rearrangement joins TRBV28 to TRBJ2-1; 8 nucleotides match TRBD2. The junction had 2 bases not matched to a gene; V was cut back by 1 base and J by 0 bases. The CDR3 has 16 residues. Looked up from germline, CDR1 is MDHEN and CDR2 is SYDVKM. CDR3 DNA sequence: TGTGCCAGCAGTTTATTAAGCGGGAGCTCCTACAATGAGCAGTTCTTC. Residues: CASSLLSGSSYNEQFF.

The chain uses TRBV30 and TRBJ2-2, with D possibly being TRBD2 (5 bases). V was pared by 3 bases and J by 5 bases, with 13 bases between. This CDR3 region has 14 residues. The germline CDR1 and CDR2 sequences are GTSNPN and SVGIG (reference sequence). CDR3 sequence (DNA): TGTGCCTGGAGAGAGGGTCATTGGACCGGGGAGCTGTTTTTT. Residues: CAWREGHWTGELFF.

V is TRBV29-1 and J is TRBJ2-7; unclear D gene. Looked up from germline, CDR1 is SQVTM and CDR2 is ANQGSEA. This CDR3 contains 14 residues. Trimming removed 0 bases at V and 5 bases at J, with 14 bases between. The CDR3 coding sequence is TGCAGCGTTGAAGACCCCCTCGTAAGAGACGAGCAGTACTTC. Translated: CSVEDPLVRDEQYF.

This clone was seen only once. This sequence joins TRBV2 and TRBJ2-6, with 8 bases that match TRBD1. V dropped 3 bases and J dropped 3; count of bases not matched to a gene: 7. The germline V gene has CDR1 SNHLY and CDR2 FYNNEI. The CDR3 has 17 residues. CDR3 residues: CASSDRGRKYGANVLTF. The DNA for the CDR3 is TGTGCCAGCAGTGACAGGGGGCGTAAGTATGGGGCCAACGTCCTGACTTTC. The full variable domain, its missing parts supplied by reference TRBV2 and TRBJ2-6, is EPEVTQTPSHQVTQMGQEVILRCVPISNHLYFYWYRQILGQKVEFLVSFYNNEISEKSEIFDDQFSVERPDGSNFTLKIRSTKLEDSAMYFCASSDRGRKYGANVLTFGAGSRLTVL.